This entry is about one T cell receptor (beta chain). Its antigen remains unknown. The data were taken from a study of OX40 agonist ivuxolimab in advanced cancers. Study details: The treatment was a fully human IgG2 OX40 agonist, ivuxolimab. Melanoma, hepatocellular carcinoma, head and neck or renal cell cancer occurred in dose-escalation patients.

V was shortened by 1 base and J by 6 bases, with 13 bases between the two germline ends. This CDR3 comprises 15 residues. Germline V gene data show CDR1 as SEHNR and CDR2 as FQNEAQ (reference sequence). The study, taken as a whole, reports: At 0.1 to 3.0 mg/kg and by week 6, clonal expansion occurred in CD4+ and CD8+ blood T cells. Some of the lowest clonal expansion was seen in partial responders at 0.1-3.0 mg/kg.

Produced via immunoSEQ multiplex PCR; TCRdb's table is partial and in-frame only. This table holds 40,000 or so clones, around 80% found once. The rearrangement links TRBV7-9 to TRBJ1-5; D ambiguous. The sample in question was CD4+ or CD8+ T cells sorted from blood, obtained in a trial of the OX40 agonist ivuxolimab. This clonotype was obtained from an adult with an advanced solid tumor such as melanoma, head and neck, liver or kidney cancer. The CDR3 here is CASSLGEGWGQPQHF. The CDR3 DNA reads TGTGCCAGCAGCTTAGGAGAGGGTTGGGGTCAGCCCCAGCATTTT.